Each of the 20 T cell receptor beta chains below was sequenced from the same sample in a study of kidney transplant recipient with SARS-CoV-2 infection. TCRdb passed the reads through MiXCR, listing each CDR3 protein once. There are approximately 250,000 distinct CDR3 sequences in the sample; 25% to 35% occur only once, and more than 6.5% lies in the top ten. Sequencing used a blood sample, obtained at baseline and on day 111 from a kidney transplant recipient. The source of these receptors is a male patient aged 30 to 39 who had COVID-19 and was a kidney transplant recipient. Some T cells may be supplied by the graft donor.

This clonotype was seen a handful of times. A read error may explain this, as a much larger clone is one base away. The rearrangement joins TRBV3-1 to TRBJ2-5; D not resolved. CDR3 size: 17 residues. CDR1 is LGHDT and CDR2 is YNNKEL in the germline V gene (reference sequence). Here the CDR3 reads CAGSPVGPISFSETQYF. CDR3 nucleotides: TGTGCCGGCAGCCCCGTCGGTCCCATTTCTTTCTCTGAGACCCAGTACTTC.

The gene calls are TRBV20-1 and TRBJ2-5; D is ambiguous. CDR1 is DFQATT and CDR2 is SNEGSKA in the germline V gene (reference sequence). The CDR3 covers 12 residues. Trimming removed 6 bases at V and 3 bases at J, with 11 bases between. CDR3 sequence: CSAKKKKETQYF. For the CDR3, the DNA is TGCAGTGCAAAAAAGAAGAAAGAGACCCAGTACTTC.

This clonotype was picked up many times. The chain combines TRBV7-6 with TRBJ1-3; D not resolved. The CDR3 is 12 residues long. Looked up from germline, CDR1 is SGHVS and CDR2 is FNYEAQ. Trimming took 5 bases from V and 4 from J, leaving 6 bases between them. The CDR3 coding sequence is TGTGCCAGCAGCCCTGGCGGAAACACCATATATTTT. It yields the protein CASSPGGNTIYF.

This clonotype was seen at least ten times. This rearrangement joins TRBV6-5 to TRBJ1-6; 7 bases map to TRBD1. With V trimmed by 4 bases and J by 8 bases, 5 bases remained unmatched. The CDR3 contains 14 residues. The V gene's germline CDR1 is MNHEY and CDR2 SVGAGI. This CDR3 is CASSLSGGDSPLHF. The DNA of the CDR3 is TGTGCCAGCAGTTTATCAGGGGGGGATTCACCCCTCCACTTT.

The chain recombines TRBV9 with TRBJ1-1, with 8 bases that match TRBD1. The ends lost 2 bases at V and 4 bases at J; junction bases unmatched: 4. Germline CDR1 is SGDLS and CDR2 is YYNGEE. The CDR3 consists of 14 residues. Written as DNA, the CDR3 is TGTGCCAGCAGCGTTGGACAGGGTCGCACTGAAGCTTTCTTT. This codes for CASSVGQGRTEAFF.

This clonotype was recorded many times. The chain employs TRBV5-1 and TRBJ2-1; D gene unclear. The CDR3 runs 13 residues. Trimming cost V 4 bases and J 5 bases, with 10 bases left between them. Looked up from germline, CDR1 is SGHRS and CDR2 is YFSETQ. In DNA form, the CDR3 reads TGCGCCAGCAGCCTCCGGACCGACAATGAGCAGTTCTTC. The encoded protein is CASSLRTDNEQFF.

At least ten counts were recorded for this clonotype. The chain joins TRBV5-1 to TRBJ2-2, with D perhaps given as TRBD1 or TRBD2 (5 bases each). V was pared by 2 bases and J by 4 bases, with 15 bases between. The CDR3 runs 16 residues. Per the germline V gene, CDR1 is SGHRS and CDR2 is YFSETQ. Written as DNA, the CDR3 is TGCGCCAGCAGCTTAACATCCGGGACGGGCACCGGGGAGCTGTTTTTT. Protein: CASSLTSGTGTGELFF.

The sample holds many counts of this clonotype. The CDR3 DNA is TGCGCCAGCAGCCAAGATGGTCCAGGCGGCGCAGATACGCAGTATTTT. It specifies CASSQDGPGGADTQYF. This chain links TRBV4-3 with TRBJ2-3; no reliable D call. The length of the CDR3 is 16 residues. From germline, CDR1 is LGHNA and CDR2 YSLEER. V was shortened by 0 bases and J by 4 bases, with 14 bases between the two germline ends.

The rearrangement uses TRBV5-1 and TRBJ2-3; 11 bases are shared with TRBD2. The J segment lost 6 bases and the V segment lost 4 bases, leaving 13 bases of the junction unmatched. Germline CDR1 SGHRS, CDR2 YFSETQ. The CDR3 is made up of 17 amino acids. The CDR3 DNA sequence: TGCGCCAGCAGCCTGAACCCCACTAGCGGGAGATTCGATACGCAGTATTTT. Translation: CASSLNPTSGRFDTQYF.

This clonotype was counted at least ten times. The CDR3 sequence is CSAETGQETQYF. Written as DNA, the CDR3 is TGCAGTGCTGAGACAGGTCAAGAGACCCAGTACTTC. The chain joins TRBV20-1 to TRBJ2-5, with D maybe TRBD1 (6 bases). With 5 bases removed from V and 2 bases from J, the gap between germline ends came to 9 bases. Germline CDR1 DFQATT, CDR2 SNEGSKA (reference sequence). This CDR3 has 12 amino acids.

This clonotype came up many times. V gene TRBV2 combines with J gene TRBJ1-1; D unresolved. The germline gives CDR1 SNHLY, CDR2 FYNNEI. The CDR3 is 15 residues long. V lost 7 bases, J lost 3 bases, and 18 bases lay in between. The CDR3 loop reads CASIPPSGGDTEAFF. CDR3 bases: TGTGCCAGCATCCCCCCAAGCGGCGGGGACACTGAAGCTTTCTTT.

The sample holds many counts of this clonotype. This chain uses TRBV3-1 with TRBJ1-2, with unresolved D. V was shortened by 5 bases and J by 4 bases, with 23 bases between the two germline ends. Germline V lookup: CDR1 LGHDT, CDR2 YNNKEL (reference sequence). The CDR3 contains 17 residues. CDR3 sequence (DNA): TGTGCCAGCAGCGTACCTGACACCCTTCGAAAGACCTATGGCTACACCTTC. The encoded protein is CASSVPDTLRKTYGYTF.

This clonotype was picked up many times. The V call is TRBV12-3 or TRBV12-4, the J call TRBJ1-5; 7 positions match TRBD1. This CDR3 region has 15 residues. The junction had 3 bases not matched to a gene; V was cut back by 1 base and J by 3 bases. The CDR3 DNA is TGTGCCAGCAGTTTAGGACAGGGACTCAATCAGCCCCAGCATTTT. Amino acids: CASSLGQGLNQPQHF.

This clonotype has a count of ten or more. This chain connects TRBV6-5 to TRBJ2-2; 10 bases are shared with TRBD2. CDR3 length: 16 residues. With V trimmed by 4 bases and J by 2 bases, 4 bases remained unmatched. CDR1 and CDR2 (germline): MNHEY, SVGAGI. The CDR3 protein is CASSFTSGDNTGELFF. The CDR3 DNA is TGTGCCAGCAGTTTCACTAGCGGGGATAACACCGGGGAGCTGTTTTTT.

CDR3: CASSLASGGLSTDTQYF. CDR3 DNA: TGTGCCAGCAGTCTCGCTAGCGGGGGGCTAAGCACAGATACGCAGTATTTT. V and J are TRBV12-3 or TRBV12-4 and TRBJ2-3, with 11 bases identical to TRBD2. J lost 0 bases, V lost 5 bases, and 7 bases had no gene match. The CDR3 spans 17 residues.

Worth noting for this clonotype: A read error may be the cause here, since a much bigger clone is one base away. The chain links TRBV19 to TRBJ1-2; no clear D gene. Per germline, CDR1 LNHDA and CDR2 SQIVND (reference sequence). This CDR3 contains 17 residues. CDR3 region: CASSNYLTNRKTYVYTF. In nucleotides, the CDR3 is TGTGCCAGTAGTAACTACTTGACAAATCGAAAGACCTATGTCTACACCTTC.

Comment on this clonotype: This may be a read error, as it is one base from a much larger clone. This chain uses TRBV20-1 with TRBJ2-2; no firm D call. The CDR3 has 15 residues. Germline CDR1 is DFQATT and CDR2 is SNEGSKA (reference sequence). V lost 1 base and J 1 base, leaving 10 bases between the germline ends. In DNA form, the CDR3 reads TGCAGTGCTAGAGTCGTCGGTCGGAACACCGGGGAGCTGTTTTTT. This translates into CSARVVGRNTGELFF.

Concerning this clonotype: A clone one base away is much larger, so this may be a read error. The rearrangement joins TRBV28 to TRBJ2-7; D gene uncertain. Trimming pared 7 bases from V and 7 bases from J, leaving 23 bases between. Germline-derived CDR1 and CDR2 are MDHEN and SYDVKM. The length of the CDR3 is 15 residues. The CDR3 protein is CASTDPPTAGVEQYF. CDR3 nucleotide sequence: TGTGCCAGCACCGACCCTCCCACGGCAGGCGTAGAGCAGTACTTC.

This clonotype showed up many times. This sequence joins TRBV27 and TRBJ2-7, with TRBD1 matching 11 bases. Germline CDR1 is MNHEY and CDR2 is SMNVEV (reference sequence). V was clipped by 4 bases and J by 2 bases; unmatched bases: 4. CDR3 size: 15 residues. CDR3 in amino acids: CASSWTGGLTYEQYF. CDR3 coding DNA: TGTGCCAGCAGTTGGACAGGGGGCTTAACCTACGAGCAGTACTTC.

This clonotype has a count of ten or more. J is TRBJ2-3 and V is TRBV6-5; the match to TRBD2 covers 8 bases. Losses at the gene ends were 5 bases for V and 6 bases for J; bases not matched to a gene: 13. Germline V lookup: CDR1 MNHEY, CDR2 SVGAGI. The CDR3 contains 16 residues. The CDR3 loop reads CASSESAGGSLDTQYF. CDR3 sequence (DNA): TGTGCCAGCAGTGAATCTGCGGGAGGTAGTCTGGATACGCAGTATTTT.